The 18 T cell receptor beta chains in this list originate from one sample, sequenced in a study of neurological immune-mediated disorders. Time point specified: technical triplicate 2. A single record per CDR3 protein comes from TCRdb applying MiXCR to the 5' RACE reads. The table shows around 56,000 distinct CDR3 sequences, with less than 25% occurring only once. Sequences were obtained from PBMCs. These TCRs come from a man aged 60 to 75 with HTLV-1-associated myelopathy (HAM/TSP).

This clonotype was seen many times. The CDR3: CATSPPEDIVRSNQPQHF. The DNA for the CDR3 is TGTGCCACCAGTCCACCAGAAGATATAGTCAGGAGCAATCAGCCCCAGCATTTT. This sequence joins TRBV24-1 and TRBJ1-5, with D hard to call. V dropped 6 bases and J dropped 1 base, with 21 bases sitting between them. Germline lookup yields CDR1 KGHDR and CDR2 SFDVKD. The CDR3 is 18 amino acids.

In its sample, this clonotype ranks as medium-sized. The chain is built from TRBV20-1 and TRBJ2-5; D gene uncertain. The CDR3 totals 14 residues. Germline CDR1 is DFQATT and CDR2 is SNEGSKA (reference sequence). Trimming cost V 1 base and J 4 bases, with 13 bases left between them. The CDR3 nucleotides are TGCAGTGCTAGAGCGGTAGGGCCGTTAGAGACCCAGTACTTC. This codes for CSARAVGPLETQYF.

The chain carries TRBV6-5 and TRBJ2-1, with D perhaps matching TRBD2 (5 bases). CDR3 length equals 12 residues. CDR1 is MNHEY, CDR2 SVGAGI, per germline. V was trimmed by 4 bases and J by 8 bases, leaving 9 bases between them. CDR3 DNA sequence: TGTGCCAGCAGTTCCCCCGGGGATGAGCAGTTCTTC. Translated: CASSSPGDEQFF.

The sample holds many counts of this clonotype. V usage is TRBV2 and J usage is TRBJ1-2, with D possibly being TRBD1 (6 bases). CDR3 length: 16 residues. Trimming shortened V by 7 bases and J by 1 base, and 19 bases separated the two germline ends. Germline CDR1 reads SNHLY; CDR2 reads FYNNEI. The CDR3 DNA is TGTGCCAGCACCAAATTAGACAGGCTACTTAACTATGGCTACACCTTC. Protein product: CASTKLDRLLNYGYTF.

The rearrangement links TRBV10-3 to TRBJ2-3, with D uncertain. The CDR3 runs to 11 residues. Trimming cost V 8 bases and J 2 bases, with 5 bases left between them. Per germline, CDR1 ENHRY and CDR2 SYGVKD. This chain's CDR3 is CAIGLTDTQYF. CDR3 DNA: TGTGCCATCGGCCTCACAGATACGCAGTATTTT.

The chain uses TRBV7-9 and TRBJ2-7, with TRBD2 matching 8 bases. CDR1 is SEHNR, CDR2 FQNEAQ, per germline (reference sequence). V gave up 5 bases and J gave up 2 bases; unmatched junction bases: 8. This CDR3 is built from 15 residues. The CDR3 loop is CASSEGLVATYEQYF. The DNA of the CDR3 is TGTGCCAGCAGCGAGGGACTAGTGGCGACCTACGAGCAGTACTTC.

The table lists this clonotype with many counts. CDR3 bases: TGCAGCGTTGCCCTCGAACTAGCGGGAGGGCCGATAAATGAGCAGTTCTTC. It codes for CSVALELAGGPINEQFF. The chain is built from TRBV29-1 and TRBJ2-1; 13 nucleotides line up with TRBD2. With 4 bases clipped from V and 7 bases from J, the junction kept 13 bases outside the gene matches. Germline V gene lookup returns CDR1 SQVTM and CDR2 ANQGSEA. This CDR3 contains 17 residues.

This clonotype was seen at least ten times. The chain employs TRBV4-2 and TRBJ2-5, with unresolved D. Deletions cut 2 bases from V and 0 bases from J, with 4 bases between. Germline CDR1 is LGHNA and CDR2 is YNFKEQ. This CDR3 is built from 13 residues. The CDR3 region has the DNA TGTGCCAGCAGCCAAAGGTACCAAGAGACCCAGTACTTC. Residues: CASSQRYQETQYF.

The chain employs TRBV6-1 and TRBJ1-1; TRBD1 might be the D (5 bases). CDR3 length: 14 amino acids. Germline CDR1 is MNHNS and CDR2 is SASEGT. Trimming pared 8 bases from V and 0 bases from J, leaving 13 bases between. CDR3 in DNA: TGTGCCAGCGCAAACGGGGGTCTGAACACTGAAGCTTTCTTT. Its protein product is CASANGGLNTEAFF.

A remark on this clonotype: The junction does not match germline at one end; this may be a read error. This chain uses TRBV5-1 with TRBJ1-5, with D hard to call. The CDR3 sequence is 13 residues long. Germline V gene sequence: CDR1 SGHRS, CDR2 YFSETQ. This chain's CDR3 is CASAEGPGHPQHF. The CDR3 DNA is TGTGCCAGCGCTGAGGGTCCTGGTCATCCCCAGCATTTT.

The table lists this clonotype with many counts. J is TRBJ1-2 and V is TRBV5-1; D unresolved. The germline V and J ends were trimmed by 3 bases and 2 bases, with 14 bases remaining between them. There are 15 residues in the CDR3. Germline V CDR1 and CDR2: SGHRS, YFSETQ. The CDR3, as DNA: TGCGCCAGCAGCTCGGCCGAGACGTCGAACTATGGCTACACCTTC. Translated, it gives CASSSAETSNYGYTF.

This clonotype was recorded many times. This chain uses TRBV27 with TRBJ2-1, with D maybe TRBD2 (6 bases). Trimming left V 4 bases short and J 9 bases short, with 13 bases between. This CDR3 is built from 13 residues. CDR1 MNHEY and CDR2 SMNVEV come from the germline V gene (reference sequence). CDR3 protein: CASSSTRSSEQFF. For the CDR3, the DNA is TGTGCCAGCAGTTCGACTAGGTCGAGTGAGCAGTTCTTC.

This clonotype was seen at least ten times. This chain links TRBV29-1 with TRBJ1-1; TRBD1 might be the D (5 bases). Trimming took 2 bases from V and 1 from J, leaving 11 bases between them. CDR3 size: 14 residues. Looked up from germline, CDR1 is SQVTM and CDR2 is ANQGSEA. CDR3 sequence: CSVEWGGGNTEAFF. The CDR3 nucleotides read TGCAGCGTTGAATGGGGGGGTGGGAACACTGAAGCTTTCTTT.

The chain is built from TRBV5-1 and TRBJ2-6, with a tentative D call TRBD2 (5 bases). The germline V gene encodes CDR1 SGHRS and CDR2 YFSETQ. Trimming left V 6 bases short and J 1 base short, with 11 bases between. This CDR3 comprises 15 residues. This CDR3 is CASISEGSGANVLTF. In DNA, the CDR3 is TGCGCCAGCATCTCCGAGGGATCTGGGGCCAACGTCCTGACTTTC.

This clonotype was detected ten times or more. V and J are TRBV3-1 and TRBJ2-5; TRBD2 matches 12 bases. The V gene's germline CDR1 is LGHDT and CDR2 YNNKEL (reference sequence). The CDR3 loop spans 15 amino acids. Trimming at V came to 4 bases and at J to 6 bases, leaving 6 bases not matched to a gene. CDR3 loop: CASSPTSGRTKTQYF. CDR3 sequence (DNA): TGTGCCAGCAGCCCAACTAGCGGGAGGACGAAGACCCAGTACTTC.

This clonotype was seen repeatedly, ten times or more. The V and J genes are TRBV27 and TRBJ2-3, with D tentatively TRBD1 or TRBD2 (6 bases each). The germline V gene has CDR1 MNHEY and CDR2 SMNVEV (reference sequence). This CDR3 is built from 15 residues. With 6 bases removed from V and 6 bases from J, the gap between germline ends came to 19 bases. The CDR3, as DNA: TGTGCCAGCAGCCCAATCGGGGGCGAGGTGGATACGCAGTATTTT. This encodes CASSPIGGEVDTQYF.

In its sample, this clonotype was seen a few times. A clone one base away is much larger, so this may be a read error. The chain recombines TRBV5-1 with TRBJ2-1; D not resolved. This CDR3 is 13 amino acids long. V was trimmed by 0 bases and J by 10 bases, leaving 11 bases between them. Germline-derived CDR1 and CDR2 are SGHRS and YFSETQ. The DNA for the CDR3 is TGCGCCAGCAGCTTGGGTCAGCGATGCGAGCAGTTCTTC. It is translated as CASSLGQRCEQFF. The variable domain in full, completed from reference TRBV5-1 and TRBJ2-1, reads KAGVTQTPRYLIKTRGQQVTLSCSPISGHRSVSWYQQTPGQGLQFLFEYFSETQRNKGNFPGRFSGRQFSNSRSEMNVSTLELGDSALYLCASSLGQRCEQFFGPGTRLTVL.

The chain joins TRBV28 to TRBJ2-5; a possible D gene is TRBD1 (5 bases). Trimming cost V 5 bases and J 0 bases, with 16 bases left between them. Germline CDR1 MDHEN, CDR2 SYDVKM. The CDR3 covers 16 residues. In DNA, the CDR3 is TGTGCCAGCAGTAAGCCTCCAGGGCGACACCAAGAGACCCAGTACTTC. Its protein product is CASSKPPGRHQETQYF.